This TCR beta chain appears in the sequencing data of a study of T cell repertoires in cytomegalovirus infection (dated by TCRdb to between 2018 and 2021). Background for the entire study: Donor HLA type was relevant to the analysis, as public TCR beta signatures indicated carriage of CMV infection together with the matching HLA type. The study at large found these results: The ex vivo response was dominated by HLA-C-restricted CMV-specific TCR beta clonotypes, which also provided the single most frequent clonotype in two of eight donors. Cumulative frequency of public TCR beta family members discriminated carriers of CMV infection plus the relevant HLA type in this cohort and an independent approximately 400-donor cohort.

Sequencing relied on an Illumina HiSeq 1500. The public reads were reanalyzed by TCRdb: fastp trimming at Q25, MiXCR alignment, in-frame beta chains only. Rows merge per CDR3 protein into single entries with the most common DNA and genes. The sample contains a few hundred thousand distinct CDR3 sequences, 15% to 20% of them found a single time. The top ten clones comprise approximately 10% of the sample. Via the germline V gene, CDR1 is KGHSH and CDR2 LQKENI. The V end loses 4 bases and the J end loses 2 bases, and a stretch of 13 bases separates them. Taken from cysteine to phenylalanine, the CDR3 has 15 residues. Of all the DNA, just the CDR3 is kept, 45 bases in frame from base 1. Turning to this clonotype: The antigen it recognizes is unknown. Base qualities are missing; no much larger clone stands one base away.

The sample consisted of PBMCs. This sequence originates from a human donor in good health (CMV status not recorded). Some clones in this sample may be carry-over from other donors' samples. The chain joins TRBV18 to TRBJ2-3, and the D gene may be TRBD2, 5 bases matching. Here the CDR3 is given as CASSLGGLPTDTQYF. The nucleotides read TGTGCCAGCTCACTGGGCGGACTTCCCACAGATACGCAGTATTTT.